A single sample gave rise to the 27 T cell receptor beta chains below, sequenced in a study of persistence of HIV-infected CD4 T cells. This was the immunoSEQ version 4 assay in survey mode. Repertoires were generated with immunoSEQ multiplex PCR, while TCRdb's copy carries only in-frame clones and drops some. Of about 64,000 clones in the sample, about 69% were seen once. For these TCRs, the target antigens are not known. The stimulus was an HIV-1 Gag 15-mer peptide pool, about 1 ug/peptide/mL. CD40L-negative CD69-negative CD45RO-high memory CD4+ T cells were sorted as populations depleted of antigen-responding cells. The sample here was CD4+ T cells sorted from PBMCs after approximately 19-hour stimulation, taken from a patient who received antiretroviral therapy. These receptors all stem from an adult man with HIV who was CMV-seropositive.

The gene calls are TRBV3-1 (or the pseudogene TRBV3-2) and TRBJ1-5; D might be TRBD1 (6 bases). In germline, CDR1 is LGHDT, CDR2 YNNKEL (reference sequence). The V and J ends lost 6 bases and 3 bases respectively, with 12 bases between them. CDR3 length: 14 residues. CDR3 sequence reads: CASSSTGLNQPQHF. CDR3 nucleotide sequence: TGTGCCAGCAGTTCGACAGGCCTCAATCAGCCCCAGCATTTT.

This chain links TRBV9 with TRBJ1-4; possible D gene TRBD1, 5 bases. Germline V gene data show CDR1 as SGDLS and CDR2 as YYNGEE. This CDR3 has 14 residues. V dropped 1 base and J dropped 11 bases, with 15 bases sitting between them. CDR3 sequence: CASSVPSIGGKLFF. The CDR3 DNA is TGTGCCAGCAGCGTACCTAGCATCGGGGGTAAACTGTTTTTT. Combining the CDR3 with reference TRBV9 and TRBJ1-4 gives the whole variable domain DSGVTQTPKHLITATGQRVTLRCSPRSGDLSVYWYQQSLDQGLQFLIQYYNGEERAKGNILERFSAQQFPDLHSELNLSSLELGDSALYFCASSVPSIGGKLFFGSGTQLSVL.

This clone was seen once. The chain employs TRBV19 and TRBJ1-5; possibly TRBD1 for D (5 bases). Germline V gene sequence: CDR1 LNHDA, CDR2 SQIVND (reference sequence). V dropped 4 bases and J dropped 1 base, with 17 bases sitting between them. The CDR3 sequence is 17 residues long. The DNA for the CDR3 is TGTGCCAGTAGTACCCGACAGCCGTCCTTGAGCAATCAGCCCCAGCATTTT. Translated: CASSTRQPSLSNQPQHF.

The gene calls are TRBV7-9 and TRBJ1-5; tentative D call: TRBD1 (5 bases). Trimming removed 5 bases from V and 4 bases from J, with 15 bases in between. This CDR3 comprises 15 residues. Germline V gives CDR1 SEHNR, CDR2 FQNEAQ (reference sequence). In DNA form, the CDR3 reads TGTGCCAGCAGCAGCGGGCAACCAGGGAATCAGCCCCAGCATTTT. Amino acid sequence: CASSSGQPGNQPQHF.

V is TRBV7-2 and J is TRBJ1-2; D might be TRBD1 (6 bases). The germline gives CDR1 SGHTA, CDR2 FQGNSA. CDR3 length: 14 amino acids. V lost 4 bases to trimming and J lost 8 bases, with 17 bases between them. CDR3 residues: CASSSTGTSGGYTF. CDR3 bases: TGTGCCAGCAGCTCAACCGGGACATCGGGCGGCTACACCTTC.

J is TRBJ1-5 and V is TRBV6-2 or TRBV6-3; possible D gene TRBD1, 5 bases. V shed 4 bases and J shed 6 bases, with 16 bases lying between them. Germline lookup yields CDR1 MNHEY and CDR2 SVGEGT. The CDR3 contains 15 residues. CDR3: CASSSSRVASQPQHF. The CDR3 nucleotides read TGTGCCAGCAGTTCGTCCAGGGTAGCTAGTCAGCCCCAGCATTTT.

The rearrangement joins TRBV2 to TRBJ2-2; D is uncertain. V was cut by 5 bases and J by 2 bases, with 3 bases left in between. CDR3 length: 12 amino acids. Germline CDR1 is SNHLY and CDR2 is FYNNEI. The CDR3 spells CASSHNTGELFF. The CDR3, as DNA: TGTGCCAGCAGTCATAACACCGGGGAGCTGTTTTTT.

This clone appeared a few times. The chain combines TRBV7-6 with TRBJ2-7, with TRBD1 matching 7 bases. Per germline, CDR1 SGHVS and CDR2 FNYEAQ. There are 14 residues in the CDR3. After removal of 3 bases from V and 1 base from J, the junction contained 3 bases not matched to a gene. The CDR3 bases are TGTGCCAGCAGCTTCGGGGACAGTTCCTACGAGCAGTACTTC. This sequence encodes CASSFGDSSYEQYF.

The V and J genes are TRBV7-2 and TRBJ2-2, with 9 positions matching TRBD2. The CDR3 runs to 17 residues. The germline gives CDR1 SGHTA, CDR2 FQGNSA. The junction had 11 bases not matched to a gene; V was cut back by 3 bases and J by 6 bases. For the CDR3, the DNA is TGTGCCAGCAGCTTGAACGGCGGGGGGGCCAGGTCCGGGGAGCTGTTTTTT. Its protein is CASSLNGGGARSGELFF.

The CDR3 DNA sequence: TGTGCCAGCAGTTTGACCTCCGGGACTGAAGCTTTCTTT. It yields the protein CASSLTSGTEAFF. The J gene is TRBJ1-1, the V gene TRBV12-3 or TRBV12-4; D gene uncertain. V dropped 3 bases and J dropped 5 bases, with 10 bases sitting between them. CDR3 length: 13 amino acids.

The J gene is TRBJ2-7, the V gene TRBV3-1 (or the pseudogene TRBV3-2); D is perhaps TRBD2 (6 bases). Germline CDR1 and CDR2: LGHDT and YNNKEL (reference sequence). V shed 0 bases and J shed 7 bases, with 7 bases lying between them. The CDR3 is made up of 12 amino acids. CDR3 residues: CASSQDREEQYF. DNA of the CDR3: TGTGCCAGCAGCCAAGATCGGGAGGAGCAGTACTTC.

The chain has TRBV2 and TRBJ1-6, with 7 bases aligning to TRBD1. CDR3 length equals 15 residues. The V gene end was trimmed by 5 bases and the J gene end by 7 bases; junction bases not matched to a gene: 8. From germline, CDR1 is SNHLY and CDR2 FYNNEI. Here the CDR3 DNA reads TGTGCCAGCAGTCACGCGGACAGGAGGAATTCACCCCTCCACTTT. This gives the protein CASSHADRRNSPLHF.

The chain uses TRBV19 and TRBJ1-5, with D hard to call. The CDR3 extends over 17 amino acids. V dropped 1 base and J dropped 4 bases, with 17 bases sitting between them. The germline gives CDR1 LNHDA, CDR2 SQIVND (reference sequence). CDR3 region: CASSIAGLFSQNQPQHF. The CDR3 coding sequence is TGTGCCAGTAGTATAGCTGGGTTGTTCAGCCAAAATCAGCCCCAGCATTTT.

The chain joins TRBV5-5 to TRBJ1-5, with no clear D. The CDR3 loop spans 17 amino acids. Germline lookup yields CDR1 SGHKS and CDR2 YYEKEE (reference sequence). The ends were cut back, 1 base at V and 0 bases at J, with 14 bases in the middle. In DNA, the CDR3 is TGTGCCAGCAGCTTGAGTGGTGCGAGGCATAGCAATCAGCCCCAGCATTTT. As protein: CASSLSGARHSNQPQHF.

This clone was counted between two and nine times. The sample carries other DNA sequences with the same CDR3. J is TRBJ2-1 and V is TRBV5-1; 8 bases agree with TRBD2. This CDR3 comprises 17 residues. Per the germline V gene, CDR1 is SGHRS and CDR2 is YFSETQ. J was trimmed by 0 bases and V by 0 bases; bases with no gene match: 5. The CDR3 is CASSLAAGGASYNEQFF. The CDR3, as DNA: TGCGCCAGCAGCTTGGCGGCCGGGGGGGCCTCCTACAATGAGCAGTTCTTC.

This sequence joins TRBV19 and TRBJ1-5; D gene unclear. There are 15 residues in the CDR3. Germline-derived CDR1 and CDR2 are LNHDA and SQIVND (reference sequence). Trimming shortened V by 10 bases and J by 4 bases, and 20 bases separated the two germline ends. Here the CDR3 reads CATQREHGNNQPQHF. Here the CDR3 DNA reads TGTGCCACCCAGAGGGAACACGGTAATAATCAGCCCCAGCATTTT.

The gene calls are TRBV6-5 and TRBJ2-3, with D perhaps matching TRBD2 (6 bases). CDR1 and CDR2 from the germline V gene are MNHEY and SVGAGI. Trimming pared 0 bases from V and 0 bases from J, leaving 10 bases between. This CDR3 region has 16 residues. The CDR3 loop reads CASSYSTGTSTDTQYF. DNA for the CDR3: TGTGCCAGCAGTTACTCGACCGGGACTAGCACAGATACGCAGTATTTT.

This chain joins TRBV5-6 and TRBJ2-3, with D tentatively TRBD1 (6 bases). V lost 5 bases to trimming and J lost 3 bases, with 13 bases between them. The CDR3 spans 14 residues. Germline lookup yields CDR1 SGHDT and CDR2 YYEEEE. The CDR3 protein is CASSRQDRTDTQYF. The CDR3 coding sequence is TGTGCCAGCAGTCGACAGGATAGGACAGATACGCAGTATTTT.

This chain connects TRBV29-1 to TRBJ2-6; 8 nucleotides match TRBD1. Trimming at V came to 5 bases and at J to 0 bases, leaving 9 bases not matched to a gene. Germline V lookup: CDR1 SQVTM, CDR2 ANQGSEA. There are 17 residues in the CDR3. Written as DNA, the CDR3 is TGCAGCGTTTTCCCAGGGACAGGCATCTCTGGGGCCAACGTCCTGACTTTC. This encodes CSVFPGTGISGANVLTF.

V gene TRBV2 combines with J gene TRBJ1-5; TRBD1 is a possible D gene (6 bases). CDR1 and CDR2 (germline): SNHLY, FYNNEI. The CDR3 loop spans 17 amino acids. The V gene lost 2 bases and the J gene lost 0 bases, with 14 bases spanning the gap. The DNA of the CDR3 is TGTGCCAGCAGTGAATGGAGGTGGACAGTTAGCAATCAGCCCCAGCATTTT. Translation gives CASSEWRWTVSNQPQHF.

J is TRBJ1-6 and V is TRBV14; tentatively, D is TRBD1 (5 bases). V lost 1 base to trimming and J lost 10 bases, with 8 bases between them. CDR3 length: 13 amino acids. CDR1 SGHDN and CDR2 FVKESK come from the germline V gene. The DNA of the CDR3 is TGTGCCAGCAGCCAAGGGGACGGGTCACCCCTCCACTTT. The encoded protein is CASSQGDGSPLHF.

Comments on this clone: In the same sample, other DNA sequences code for this CDR3. The chain joins TRBV5-1 to TRBJ2-1; the match to TRBD1 covers 7 bases. The germline gives CDR1 SGHRS, CDR2 YFSETQ. This CDR3 contains 15 residues. The V gene end was trimmed by 0 bases and the J gene end by 2 bases; junction bases not matched to a gene: 2. CDR3 DNA sequence: TGCGCCAGCAGCTTGGGGGGACAGACCTACAATGAGCAGTTCTTC. As protein: CASSLGGQTYNEQFF.

The rearrangement joins TRBV4-1 to TRBJ1-1; D is perhaps TRBD1 (5 bases). The germline V and J ends were trimmed by 3 bases and 3 bases, with 20 bases remaining between them. This CDR3 is built from 17 residues. Looked up from germline, CDR1 is MGHRA and CDR2 is YSYEKL. CDR3 bases: TGCGCCAGCAGCCACCCAGAATTAAAGCAGGGCTACACTGAAGCTTTCTTT. Residues: CASSHPELKQGYTEAFF.

The genes are TRBV6-5 and TRBJ1-5, with no clear D. This CDR3 contains 13 residues. V lost 6 bases to trimming and J lost 1 base, with 7 bases between them. CDR1 is MNHEY and CDR2 is SVGAGI in the germline V gene. DNA of the CDR3: TGTGCCAGCAGGGTCCTAAGCAATCAGCCCCAGCATTTT. It translates to CASRVLSNQPQHF.

The genes are TRBV14 and TRBJ1-3; D is perhaps TRBD1 (5 bases). The CDR3 has 20 residues. CDR1 and CDR2 (germline): SGHDN, FVKESK. Trimming left V 0 bases short and J 1 base short, with 22 bases between. CDR3 residues: CASSQDQRAGGVKSGNTIYF. DNA for the CDR3: TGTGCCAGCAGCCAAGATCAGAGGGCAGGAGGGGTGAAGTCTGGAAACACCATATATTTT.

Relative to its sample, this clone is medium-sized. This chain joins TRBV6-5 and TRBJ1-2; D remains ambiguous. The length of the CDR3 is 11 residues. V shed 6 bases and J shed 5 bases, with 7 bases lying between them. Germline V gives CDR1 MNHEY, CDR2 SVGAGI. The CDR3 DNA reads TGTGCCAGCAGACAAGGGTATGGCTACACCTTC. Translated: CASRQGYGYTF.

This sequence joins TRBV13 and TRBJ2-1, with D tentatively TRBD2 (6 bases). The CDR3 spans 13 residues. V was cut by 7 bases and J by 6 bases, with 13 bases left in between. The germline V gene has CDR1 PRHDT and CDR2 FYEKMQ (reference sequence). CDR3 region: CASTPRGTNEQFF. The CDR3 nucleotides are TGTGCCAGCACCCCCCGGGGGACCAATGAGCAGTTCTTC.